The 26 T cell receptor beta chains presented below share a single source sample, sequenced in a study of beta chain features in type 1 diabetes. Study-wide findings and caveats: Type 1 diabetes patients had TCRB CDR3s that were shorter (moderately but significantly so) in all four CD4+ subsets.

Sequencing targeted expressed TCRB transcripts, as all isolated RNA had been reverse transcribed. The method was immunoSEQ multiplex PCR; TCRdb's version includes in-frame clones alone and lacks a portion of them. The table includes approximately 600,000 clones, around 12% detected once. For these receptors, no antigen is known. The source material was naive CD4+ T cells from blood. The receptor set was obtained from a man in his thirties or forties with type 1 diabetes.

The CDR3, as DNA: TGTGCCAGCAGCCAAGTTCCAGGGGCTGGCAATGAGCAGTTCTTC. This codes for CASSQVPGAGNEQFF. V usage is TRBV14 and J usage is TRBJ2-1; D might be TRBD1 (6 bases). Germline V gene data show CDR1 as SGHDN and CDR2 as FVKESK. V lost 1 base, J lost 6 bases, and 13 bases lay in between. The CDR3 is 15 amino acids.

This clone was seen only a few times. The chain recombines TRBV9 with TRBJ1-6, with TRBD1 as a possible D gene (5 bases). The CDR3 loop spans 15 amino acids. Germline V gene sequence: CDR1 SGDLS, CDR2 YYNGEE. Deletions cut 0 bases from V and 10 bases from J, with 14 bases between. CDR3 in amino acids: CASSVGTNLYSPLHF. Here the CDR3 DNA reads TGTGCCAGCAGCGTAGGGACAAATTTGTACTCACCCCTCCACTTT.

This clone was recorded a few times. The germline gene is not matched at one end of the junction; a read error may be the cause. This rearrangement joins TRBV7-2 to TRBJ2-1, with D possibly TRBD2 on 5 matching bases. From germline, CDR1 is SGHTA and CDR2 FQGNSA. This CDR3 has 13 residues. CDR3 in DNA: TGTGCCAGCAGCCTAGCCTCTCGCAATGAGCAGTTCTTC. Protein: CASSLASRNEQFF.

The chain joins TRBV2 to TRBJ2-3; 10 nucleotides line up with TRBD2. The junction had 6 bases not matched to a gene; V was cut back by 5 bases and J by 4 bases. The CDR3 contains 15 residues. Germline CDR1 reads SNHLY; CDR2 reads FYNNEI. The CDR3 sequence: CASSRASGGADTQYF. The CDR3 DNA reads TGTGCCAGCAGTCGCGCTAGCGGGGGTGCAGATACGCAGTATTTT.

The chain joins TRBV18 to TRBJ1-1; no clear D. V was cut by 3 bases and J by 7 bases, with 21 bases left in between. Germline V gives CDR1 KGHSH, CDR2 LQKENI. The CDR3 totals 16 residues. CDR3 nucleotide sequence: TGTGCCAGCTCACCCCCCCTTGCGATCTTAGGCGGTGAAGCTTTCTTT. As protein: CASSPPLAILGGEAFF.

This clone was picked up a small number of times. The chain is built from TRBV7-9 and TRBJ1-3; no firm D call. The ends were cut back, 1 base at V and 1 base at J, with 8 bases in the middle. This CDR3 region has 15 residues. Germline lookup yields CDR1 SEHNR and CDR2 FQNEAQ (reference sequence). CDR3 region: CASSLGRYSGNTIYF. The CDR3 nucleotides are TGTGCCAGCAGCTTAGGACGCTATTCTGGAAACACCATATATTTT.

This clone was counted many times. The sample has other DNA sequences that encode this CDR3 too. This chain joins TRBV7-9 and TRBJ2-6; no firm D call. Germline assignment: CDR1 SEHNR and CDR2 FQNEAQ (reference sequence). CDR3 length: 13 amino acids. V lost 6 bases and J 0 bases, leaving 3 bases between the germline ends. The CDR3 bases are TGTGCCAGCAGGGACTCTGGGGCCAACGTCCTGACTTTC. This codes for CASRDSGANVLTF.

V and J are TRBV30 and TRBJ2-7; maybe TRBD2 (5 bases). This CDR3 contains 13 residues. Looked up from germline, CDR1 is GTSNPN and CDR2 is SVGIG (reference sequence). Trimming removed 0 bases at V and 4 bases at J, with 10 bases between. The CDR3 bases are TGTGCCTGGAGTGTAGGACTTCCTTACGAGCAGTACTTC. Protein product: CAWSVGLPYEQYF.

The chain's CDR3 is CASSQVERGTNNQPQHF. The CDR3 DNA reads TGCGCCAGCAGCCAAGTCGAAAGGGGGACAAACAATCAGCCCCAGCATTTT. The chain is built from TRBV4-3 and TRBJ1-5; perhaps TRBD1 as D (6 bases). The V gene lost 1 base and the J gene lost 3 bases, with 16 bases spanning the gap. Germline V gene lookup returns CDR1 LGHNA and CDR2 YSLEER. This CDR3 has 17 amino acids.

Notes on this clone: Different DNA sequences within this sample yield the same CDR3. The rearrangement uses TRBV7-2 and TRBJ1-1; D is uncertain. The CDR3 totals 11 residues. CDR1 and CDR2 (germline): SGHTA, FQGNSA. Trimming took off 2 bases at V and 6 bases at J, with 4 bases between the two ends. The CDR3 DNA is TGTGCCAGCAGCTTATCTTCTGAAGCTTTCTTT. It translates to CASSLSSEAFF.

J is TRBJ2-7 and V is TRBV29-1, with 12 nucleotides matching TRBD1. Germline CDR1 SQVTM, CDR2 ANQGSEA. CDR3 length: 14 residues. After removal of 4 bases from V and 7 bases from J, the junction contained 8 bases not matched to a gene. CDR3: CSVGRDRGRGEQYF. In nucleotides, the CDR3 is TGCAGCGTTGGCAGGGACAGGGGGCGAGGTGAGCAGTACTTC.

V gene TRBV5-1 combines with J gene TRBJ1-3; D uncertain. Germline loops: CDR1 SGHRS, CDR2 YFSETQ. V lost 2 bases, J lost 0 bases, and 9 bases lay in between. There are 15 residues in the CDR3. CDR3 DNA sequence: TGCGCCAGCAGCTTTTCCGGAATCTCTGGAAACACCATATATTTT. Amino acid sequence: CASSFSGISGNTIYF.

The gene calls are TRBV30 and TRBJ1-4, with TRBD1 matching over 8 bases. CDR1 is GTSNPN and CDR2 is SVGIG in the germline V gene (reference sequence). After removal of 2 bases from V and 5 bases from J, the junction contained 4 bases not matched to a gene. The CDR3 consists of 14 residues. CDR3 region: CAWSRTGINEKLFF. The CDR3 region has the DNA TGTGCCTGGAGTAGGACAGGGATAAATGAAAAACTGTTTTTT.

The rearrangement joins TRBV15 to TRBJ1-1; D perhaps matches TRBD1 (5 bases). The V end lost 5 bases, the J end lost 0 bases, and 13 bases lay between the germline ends. Germline-derived CDR1 and CDR2 are LNHNV and YYDKDF (reference sequence). This CDR3 contains 15 residues. The CDR3 spells CATSLQRTLNTEAFF. In DNA, the CDR3 is TGTGCCACCAGCCTTCAAAGGACATTGAACACTGAAGCTTTCTTT.

This chain uses TRBV4-2 with TRBJ1-2; 8 bases map to TRBD1. J gave up 8 bases and V 4 bases, and 9 bases lay outside the gene matches. The CDR3 extends over 14 amino acids. Germline V CDR1 and CDR2: LGHNA, YNFKEQ. The CDR3 sequence: CASSPPGQGIGYTF. The CDR3, as DNA: TGTGCCAGCAGCCCGCCCGGACAGGGAATCGGCTACACCTTC.

This chain uses TRBV7-2 with TRBJ2-5, with 7 bases matching TRBD1. There are 15 residues in the CDR3. Germline V gives CDR1 SGHTA, CDR2 FQGNSA. J lost 5 bases, V lost 5 bases, and 11 bases had no gene match. The CDR3 DNA is TGTGCCAGCAGCGCCCGACAGGGTTGGGGGGAGACCCAGTACTTC. Translated, it gives CASSARQGWGETQYF. Looking up the rest from reference TRBV7-2 and TRBJ2-5 gives the full variable domain: GAGVSQSPSNKVTEKGKDVELRCDPISGHTALYWYRQSLGQGLEFLIYFQGNSAPDKSGLPSDRFSAERTGGSVSTLTIQRTQQEDSAVYLCASSARQGWGETQYFGPGTRLLVL.

This clone appeared a few times. The rearrangement links TRBV5-1 to TRBJ1-6, with 7 bases lining up with TRBD1. With V trimmed by 4 bases and J by 9 bases, 10 bases remained unmatched. The CDR3 spans 15 residues. Germline V gene data show CDR1 as SGHRS and CDR2 as YFSETQ. CDR3 in amino acids: CASSVLTGESSPLHF. The CDR3 region has the DNA TGCGCCAGCAGCGTTCTAACAGGGGAGAGTTCACCCCTCCACTTT.

V usage is TRBV4-1 and J usage is TRBJ1-3; the D gene is possibly TRBD1 (5 bases). The CDR3 runs 16 residues. Trimming left V 4 bases short and J 1 base short, with 14 bases between. Germline CDR1 and CDR2: MGHRA and YSYEKL. CDR3 region: CASSPGGVLSGNTIYF. The CDR3 DNA sequence: TGCGCCAGCAGCCCCGGAGGGGTTCTGTCTGGAAACACCATATATTTT.

This clone showed up just a few times. The chain has TRBV7-2 and TRBJ2-6; D unclear. The CDR3 runs 15 residues. Per germline, CDR1 SGHTA and CDR2 FQGNSA. The V end was cut by 5 bases, the J end by 4 bases, with 12 bases between. CDR3 in DNA: TGTGCCAGCAGCCCCACCGGGCACGGGGCCAACGTCCTGACTTTC. Translation: CASSPTGHGANVLTF.

This clone was detected a few times. The gene calls are TRBV19 and TRBJ2-1; D ambiguous. Germline CDR1 is LNHDA and CDR2 is SQIVND (reference sequence). V gave up 0 bases and J gave up 7 bases, with 13 bases separating them. The CDR3 consists of 15 residues. CDR3 loop: CASSIDLRASNEQFF. The CDR3 DNA sequence: TGTGCCAGTAGTATAGATCTTCGGGCGTCGAATGAGCAGTTCTTC.

This clone was recorded once. The genes are TRBV9 and TRBJ2-2; 7 positions agree with TRBD1. In germline, CDR1 is SGDLS, CDR2 YYNGEE. The CDR3 length is 15 residues. The CDR3 sequence: CASDPGQLNPGELFF. The CDR3 nucleotides are TGTGCATCCGATCCGGGACAGCTAAATCCCGGGGAGCTGTTTTTT. Full variable domain (remainder filled in from reference TRBV9 and TRBJ2-2): DSGVTQTPKHLITATGQRVTLRCSPRSGDLSVYWYQQSLDQGLQFLIQYYNGEERAKGNILERFSAQQFPDLHSELNLSSLELGDSALYFCASDPGQLNPGELFFGEGSRLTVL.

This clone was counted between two and nine times. CDR3 in DNA: TGCAGCGTTAGAAACCCGGGACTAGCTCACACAGATACGCAGTATTTT. Protein sequence: CSVRNPGLAHTDTQYF. This chain uses TRBV29-1 with TRBJ2-3; TRBD2 aligns across 9 bases. The germline V gene has CDR1 SQVTM and CDR2 ANQGSEA. The CDR3 has 16 residues. V trimming: 5 bases; J trimming: 2 bases; junction bases outside the gene matches: 11.

This clone was picked up a small number of times. The V gene is TRBV2, the J gene TRBJ2-7; D is unresolved. CDR3 length: 14 residues. V gave up 4 bases and J gave up 6 bases, with 16 bases separating them. The V gene's germline CDR1 is SNHLY and CDR2 FYNNEI. CDR3 DNA sequence: TGTGCCAGCAGTGTACAAGGGCTCGATGGCGAGCAGTACTTC. Amino acids: CASSVQGLDGEQYF.

This clone showed up just a few times. The chain couples TRBV11-2 to TRBJ1-1, with D possibly TRBD1 on 5 matching bases. Trimming left V 5 bases short and J 0 bases short, with 13 bases between. Germline V gene sequence: CDR1 SGHAT, CDR2 FQNNGV. The CDR3 contains 15 residues. The CDR3 loop is CASSPRGGVNTEAFF. The CDR3, as DNA: TGTGCCAGCAGCCCCCGTGGAGGGGTGAACACTGAAGCTTTCTTT. The full variable domain, completed using reference TRBV11-2 and TRBJ1-1, is EAGVAQSPRYKIIEKRQSVAFWCNPISGHATLYWYQQILGQGPKLLIQFQNNGVVDDSQLPKDRFSAERLKGVDSTLKIQPAKLEDSAVYLCASSPRGGVNTEAFFGQGTRLTVV.

This clone appeared a few times. The chain recombines TRBV6-5 with TRBJ1-6, with D possibly being TRBD1 (6 bases). Germline V CDR1 and CDR2: MNHEY, SVGAGI. The CDR3 spans 15 residues. V dropped 5 bases and J dropped 10 bases, with 18 bases sitting between them. DNA of the CDR3: TGTGCCAGCAGTGGATACAGGGTTGACGACTCACCCCTCCACTTT. Its translation: CASSGYRVDDSPLHF.

J is TRBJ1-1 and V is TRBV7-8; no firm D call. This CDR3 has 12 residues. V was shortened by 3 bases and J by 7 bases, with 9 bases between the two germline ends. The germline gives CDR1 SGHVS, CDR2 FQNEAQ. The CDR3 region has the DNA TGTGCCAGCAGCTTCGCAGGACTTGAAGCTTTCTTT. This encodes CASSFAGLEAFF.